These T cell receptor beta chains were read from a single sample in a study of blood T cell repertoires in COVID-19. TCRdb keeps only in-frame clones here, not all; method: immunoSEQ multiplex PCR. This table holds tens of thousands of clones, roughly 80% found once. Sequencing was performed on peripheral blood. The receptors derive from a woman in her 50s with acute or convalescent COVID-19. The CDR3 runs from the conserved cysteine through the conserved F or W. A D gene is named only where the DNA matches it firmly. Expanded clones are given a class, and other clones once, few, many or no size at all.

j_call d_call v_call clone_size cdr3_nt cdr3_aa
TRBJ1-1 . TRBV3-1/TRBV3-2 . TGTGCCAGCAGCCTTACAGCGAACACTGAAGCTTTCTTT CASSLTANTEAFF
TRBJ2-7 TRBD1 TRBV27 . TGTGCCAGCAGTCTTATCGGGACAGGGGCGATTTCGGACGAGCAGTACTTC CASSLIGTGAISDEQYF
TRBJ1-2 TRBD1 TRBV25-1 . TGTGCCAGCAGTGAACAAGGACAGGGTCTCTATGGCTACACCTTC CASSEQGQGLYGYTF
TRBJ1-2 . TRBV2 . TGTGCCAGCAGTTACCGGGAATCCCATGGCTACACCTTC CASSYRESHGYTF
TRBJ2-5 TRBD1 TRBV5-6 once TGTGCCAGCAGACCGACAGGGGGCGGGGAGACCCAGTACTTC CASRPTGGGETQYF
TRBJ2-2 . TRBV27 few TGTGCCAGTTACCAGGTGGGCAGGGGACGGAACACCGGGGAGCTGTTTTTT CASYQVGRGRNTGELFF
TRBJ1-2 TRBD1 TRBV6-2/TRBV6-3 . TGTGCCAGCAGTTCCACCGGGACAGGATCCGGCTACACCTTC CASSSTGTGSGYTF
TRBJ2-2 . TRBV27 . TGTGCCAGCCGCTACGGACAGAGAAACACCGGGGAGCTGTTTTTT CASRYGQRNTGELFF
TRBJ2-1 TRBD1 TRBV29-1 . TGCAGCGTTCGACAGGGATTGGATGAGCAGTTCTTC CSVRQGLDEQFF
TRBJ2-5 TRBD1 TRBV19 once TGTGCCAGTAGTATAGAAGGACAGGCACAGGGAAAAGAGACCCAGTACTTC CASSIEGQAQGKETQYF
TRBJ2-1 TRBD2 TRBV2 once TGTGCCAGCGCTAGCGGGGGCTCCCTCAATGAGCAGTTCTTC CASASGGSLNEQFF
TRBJ1-6 . TRBV3-1/TRBV3-2 . TGTGCCAGCAGCCGACGAGCAGGAAGCTCCTATAATTCACCCCTCCACTTT CASSRRAGSSYNSPLHF
TRBJ2-3 TRBD1 TRBV5-1 . TGCGCCAGCAGCTTCGGACAGGGGCGCACAGATACGCAGTATTTT CASSFGQGRTDTQYF
TRBJ2-2 . TRBV6-5 . TGTGCCACCCGTACAGGGAACACCGGGGAGCTGTTTTTT CATRTGNTGELFF
TRBJ1-6 TRBD1 TRBV2 . TGTGCCAGCAGCCTGACAGGGGAAAATTCACCCCTCCACTTT CASSLTGENSPLHF
TRBJ2-7 . TRBV3-1/TRBV3-2 . TGTGCCAGCAGCCAAGGCGGCAGGGTTAACGAGCAGTACTTC CASSQGGRVNEQYF
TRBJ2-7 TRBD1 TRBV27 . TGTGCCAGCAGCCCCTCGGCAGGGACAGGGAATTACGAGCAGTACTTC CASSPSAGTGNYEQYF